A selection of T cell receptor beta chains follows, all from one sample in a study of T cell changes during pregnancy in multiple sclerosis. Generated by immunoSEQ multiplex PCR, the TCRdb table keeps only in-frame clones and is missing some. There are approximately 35,000 clones in the sample; about 92% occur only once, and around 0.76% lies in the top ten. This sample comprised CD4+ T cells from peripheral blood mononuclear cells, obtained after pregnancy. The receptors here all came from a female donor in good health, enrolled as a control in a pregnancy study. Each CDR3 is given with its conserved first and last residue. D genes are given only for firm matches. Not all rows give a size; the values are once, few, many and, for expanded clones, a class.

j_gene: TRBJ1-2; abundance: .; len: 14; d_gene: TRBD1; v_gene: TRBV15; CDR3nt: TGTGCCACCAGCAGAGTCGGGGACAGGGAGTACTACACCTTC; CDR3aa: CATSRVGDREYYTF
j_gene: TRBJ2-7; abundance: .; len: 17; d_gene: TRBD1; v_gene: TRBV25-1; CDR3nt: TGTGCCAGCAGTGAACTGGAGACAGGGGGCGCTTCCTACGAGCAGTACTTC; CDR3aa: CASSELETGGASYEQYF
j_gene: TRBJ2-5; abundance: once; len: 14; d_gene: TRBD1; v_gene: TRBV29-1; CDR3nt: TGCAGCGCCAGGACAGGCCGAAGTGTGGAGACCCAGTACTTC; CDR3aa: CSARTGRSVETQYF
j_gene: TRBJ1-1; abundance: .; len: 12; d_gene: .; v_gene: TRBV11-2; CDR3nt: TGTGCCAGCACTTCTTTTTCTACTGAAGCTTTCTTT; CDR3aa: CASTSFSTEAFF
j_gene: TRBJ1-5; abundance: .; len: 13; d_gene: .; v_gene: TRBV6-1; CDR3nt: TGTGCCAGCTCGGACAGACGCAATCAGCCCCAGCATTTT; CDR3aa: CASSDRRNQPQHF
j_gene: TRBJ1-2; abundance: .; len: 14; d_gene: TRBD1; v_gene: TRBV7-9; CDR3nt: TGTGCCAGCAGCTTATTCGGACAGGGGTATGGCTACACCTTC; CDR3aa: CASSLFGQGYGYTF
j_gene: TRBJ1-4; abundance: .; len: 17; d_gene: TRBD1; v_gene: TRBV18; CDR3nt: TGTGCCAGCTCACCACCCCTTGTCAGGGACAGACATGAAAAACTGTTTTTT; CDR3aa: CASSPPLVRDRHEKLFF
j_gene: TRBJ2-6; abundance: .; len: 17; d_gene: .; v_gene: TRBV18; CDR3nt: TGTGCCAGCTCACCACGTGTTGTGGGGGCCGGGGCCAACGTCCTGACTTTC; CDR3aa: CASSPRVVGAGANVLTF
j_gene: TRBJ2-7; abundance: .; len: 14; d_gene: .; v_gene: TRBV6-5; CDR3nt: TGTGCCAGCAGTTACTCCGGGAGCTCCTACGAGCAGTACTTC; CDR3aa: CASSYSGSSYEQYF
j_gene: TRBJ2-3; abundance: .; len: 16; d_gene: TRBD1; v_gene: TRBV6-6; CDR3nt: TGTGCCAGCAGTTACCGGTTGGACAGGGGCGCAGATACGCAGTATTTT; CDR3aa: CASSYRLDRGADTQYF